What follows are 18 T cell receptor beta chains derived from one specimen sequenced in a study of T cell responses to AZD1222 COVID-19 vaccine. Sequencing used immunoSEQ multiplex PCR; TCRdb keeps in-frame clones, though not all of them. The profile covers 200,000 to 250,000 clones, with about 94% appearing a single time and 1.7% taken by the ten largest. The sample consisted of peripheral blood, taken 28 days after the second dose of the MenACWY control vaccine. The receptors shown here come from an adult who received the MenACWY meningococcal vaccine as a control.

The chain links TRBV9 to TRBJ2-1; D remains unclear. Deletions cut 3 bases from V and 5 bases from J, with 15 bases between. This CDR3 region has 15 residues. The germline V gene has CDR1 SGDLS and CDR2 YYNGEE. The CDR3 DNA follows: TGTGCCAGCAGCGCAACACCATTAGGCGACAATGAGCAGTTCTTC. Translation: CASSATPLGDNEQFF. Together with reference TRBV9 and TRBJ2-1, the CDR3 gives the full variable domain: DSGVTQTPKHLITATGQRVTLRCSPRSGDLSVYWYQQSLDQGLQFLIQYYNGEERAKGNILERFSAQQFPDLHSELNLSSLELGDSALYFCASSATPLGDNEQFFGPGTRLTVL.

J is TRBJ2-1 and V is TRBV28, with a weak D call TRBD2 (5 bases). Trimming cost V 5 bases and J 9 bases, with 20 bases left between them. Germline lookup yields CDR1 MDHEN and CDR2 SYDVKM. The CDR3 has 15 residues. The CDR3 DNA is TGTGCCAGCAGTCCGAAATTGACTAAGGAGGTTGAGCAGTTCTTC. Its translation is CASSPKLTKEVEQFF.

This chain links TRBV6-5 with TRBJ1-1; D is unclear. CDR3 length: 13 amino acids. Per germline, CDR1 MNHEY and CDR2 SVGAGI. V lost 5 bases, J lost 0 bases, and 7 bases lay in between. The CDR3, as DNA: TGTGCCAGCAGTATAGGTCTGAACACTGAAGCTTTCTTT. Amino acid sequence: CASSIGLNTEAFF.

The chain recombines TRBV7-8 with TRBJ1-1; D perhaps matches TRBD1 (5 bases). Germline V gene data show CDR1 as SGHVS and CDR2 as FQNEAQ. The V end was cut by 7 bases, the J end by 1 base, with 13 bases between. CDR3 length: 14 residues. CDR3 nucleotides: TGTGCCAGCACCCTAGGGGCGGCGAACACTGAAGCTTTCTTT. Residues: CASTLGAANTEAFF.

The CDR3 DNA sequence: TGTGCCACCAGTGATACCCAACTAGATTCCGGGGAGCAGCCCCAGCATTTT. It is translated as CATSDTQLDSGEQPQHF. V and J are TRBV24-1 and TRBJ1-5; no firm D call. The germline CDR1 and CDR2 sequences are KGHDR and SFDVKD. The CDR3 sequence is 17 residues long. Trimming shortened V by 3 bases and J by 7 bases, and 21 bases separated the two germline ends.

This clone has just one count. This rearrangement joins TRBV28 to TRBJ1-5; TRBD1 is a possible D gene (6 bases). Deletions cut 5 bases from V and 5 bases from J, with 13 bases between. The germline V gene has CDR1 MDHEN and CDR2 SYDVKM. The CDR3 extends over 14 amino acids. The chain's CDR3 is CASSTDRPDQPQHF. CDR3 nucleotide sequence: TGTGCCAGCAGTACCGACAGGCCCGATCAGCCCCAGCATTTT.

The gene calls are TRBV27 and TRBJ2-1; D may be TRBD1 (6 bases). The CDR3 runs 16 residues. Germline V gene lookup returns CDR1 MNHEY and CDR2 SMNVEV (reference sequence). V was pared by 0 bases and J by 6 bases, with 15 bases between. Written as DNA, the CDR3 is TGTGCCAGCAGTTTATCGGACAGCCCGAGCCCCAATGAGCAGTTCTTC. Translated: CASSLSDSPSPNEQFF.

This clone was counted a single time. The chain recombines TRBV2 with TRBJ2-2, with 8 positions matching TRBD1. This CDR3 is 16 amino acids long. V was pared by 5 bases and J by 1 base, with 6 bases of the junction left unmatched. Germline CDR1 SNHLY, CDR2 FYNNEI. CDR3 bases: TGTGCCAGCAGTACACAGGGGGTCTGGAACACCGGGGAGCTGTTTTTT. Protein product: CASSTQGVWNTGELFF.

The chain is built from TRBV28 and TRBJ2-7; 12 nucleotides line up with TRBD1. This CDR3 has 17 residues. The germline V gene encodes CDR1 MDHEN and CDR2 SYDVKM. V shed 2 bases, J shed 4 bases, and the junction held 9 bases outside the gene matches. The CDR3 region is CASSLARGQGAAYEQYF. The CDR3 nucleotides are TGTGCCAGCAGTTTAGCCCGGGGACAGGGGGCAGCATACGAGCAGTACTTC.

The CDR3 is CASSSSGDDYEQYF. CDR3 sequence (DNA): TGTGCCAGCAGTTCGAGCGGGGACGACTACGAGCAGTACTTC. The chain recombines TRBV6-4 with TRBJ2-7, with 7 positions matching TRBD2. The CDR3 is made up of 14 amino acids. Germline V lookup: CDR1 MRHNA, CDR2 SNTAGT. After removal of 5 bases from V and 3 bases from J, the junction contained 7 bases not matched to a gene.

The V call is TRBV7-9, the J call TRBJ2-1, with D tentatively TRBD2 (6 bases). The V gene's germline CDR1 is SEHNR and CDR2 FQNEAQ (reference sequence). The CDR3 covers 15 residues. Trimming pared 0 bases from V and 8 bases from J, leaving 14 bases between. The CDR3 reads CASSLAQGGADEQFF. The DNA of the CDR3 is TGTGCCAGCAGCTTAGCCCAGGGAGGAGCTGATGAGCAGTTCTTC.

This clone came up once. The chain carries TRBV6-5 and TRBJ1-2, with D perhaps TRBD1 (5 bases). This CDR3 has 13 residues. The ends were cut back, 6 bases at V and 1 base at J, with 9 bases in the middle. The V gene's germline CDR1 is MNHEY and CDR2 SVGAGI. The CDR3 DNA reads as TGTGCCAGCAGGGGGGTGATTAACTATGGCTACACCTTC. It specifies CASRGVINYGYTF.

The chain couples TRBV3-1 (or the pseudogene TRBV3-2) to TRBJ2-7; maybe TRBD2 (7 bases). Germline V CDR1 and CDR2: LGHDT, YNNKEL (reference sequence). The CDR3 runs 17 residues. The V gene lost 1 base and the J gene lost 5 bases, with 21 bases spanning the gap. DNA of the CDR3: TGTGCCAGCAGCCAAGTCCACCTGGAGGGGGGGCCCAACGAGCAGTACTTC. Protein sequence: CASSQVHLEGGPNEQYF.

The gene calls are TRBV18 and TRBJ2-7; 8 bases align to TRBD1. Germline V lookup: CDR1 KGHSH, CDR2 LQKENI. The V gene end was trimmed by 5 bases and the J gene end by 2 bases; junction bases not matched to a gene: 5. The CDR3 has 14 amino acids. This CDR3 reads CASSSGTGAYEQYF. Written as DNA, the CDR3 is TGTGCCAGCTCATCGGGGACAGGAGCCTACGAGCAGTACTTC.

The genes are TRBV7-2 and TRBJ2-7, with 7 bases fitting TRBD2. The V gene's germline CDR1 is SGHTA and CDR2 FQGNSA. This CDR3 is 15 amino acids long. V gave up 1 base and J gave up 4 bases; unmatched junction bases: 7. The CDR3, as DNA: TGTGCCAGCAGCTTAGGGGGGAGGGCCCTTTACGAGCAGTACTTC. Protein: CASSLGGRALYEQYF.

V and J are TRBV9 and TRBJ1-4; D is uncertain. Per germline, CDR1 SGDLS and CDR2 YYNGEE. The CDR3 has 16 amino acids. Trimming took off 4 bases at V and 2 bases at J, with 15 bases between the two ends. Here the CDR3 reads CASSPREEGTNEKLFF. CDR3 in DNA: TGTGCCAGCAGCCCCCGAGAAGAGGGCACTAATGAAAAACTGTTTTTT.

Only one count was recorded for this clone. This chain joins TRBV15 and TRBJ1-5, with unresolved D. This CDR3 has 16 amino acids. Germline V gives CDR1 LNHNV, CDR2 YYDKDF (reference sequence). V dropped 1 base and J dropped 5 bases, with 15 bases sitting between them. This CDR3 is CATSRGVGRVDQPQHF. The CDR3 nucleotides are TGTGCCACCAGCAGAGGGGTAGGGCGAGTGGATCAGCCCCAGCATTTT.

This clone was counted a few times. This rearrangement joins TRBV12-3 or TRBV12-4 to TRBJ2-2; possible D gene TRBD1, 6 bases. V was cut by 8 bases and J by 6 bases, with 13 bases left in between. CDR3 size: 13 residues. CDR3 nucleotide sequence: TGTGCCAGCTCGCAGGGGTTGGCCGGGGAGCTGTTTTTT. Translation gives CASSQGLAGELFF.